Described below is a single T cell receptor beta chain sequence and its context. This sample stems from a study of blood T cell repertoires in COVID-19. Study at large: T cells, B-cell-depleted T cells, or PBMCs provided the cDNA or gDNA that served as material.

Original data processing: Researchers report that nucleated cell counts were estimated from reference gene primer amplification. This table comes from immunoSEQ multiplex PCR, and its TCRdb copy is limited to in-frame clones, with some not included. V and J calls and clone size are those listed in that table; D and trimming were worked out from the DNA. This sample has roughly 430,000 clones, with over 75% found just once. Cohort allocation depended upon clinical history that participants reported. The specimen sequenced was PBMCs or T cells enriched from blood (not recorded which). The receptor comes from a woman aged 40 to 50 with acute COVID-19.

As DNA, the CDR3 is TGTGCCAGCAGCCCGGACAGGGCTCTTCGAGGCTACACCTTC. The encoded protein is CASSPDRALRGYTF. The chain carries TRBV3-1 (or the pseudogene TRBV3-2) and TRBJ1-2; 8 positions match TRBD1. J lost 8 bases, V lost 4 bases, and 9 bases had no gene match. Germline V gene sequence: CDR1 LGHDT, CDR2 YNNKEL (reference sequence). The CDR3 is 14 residues long.